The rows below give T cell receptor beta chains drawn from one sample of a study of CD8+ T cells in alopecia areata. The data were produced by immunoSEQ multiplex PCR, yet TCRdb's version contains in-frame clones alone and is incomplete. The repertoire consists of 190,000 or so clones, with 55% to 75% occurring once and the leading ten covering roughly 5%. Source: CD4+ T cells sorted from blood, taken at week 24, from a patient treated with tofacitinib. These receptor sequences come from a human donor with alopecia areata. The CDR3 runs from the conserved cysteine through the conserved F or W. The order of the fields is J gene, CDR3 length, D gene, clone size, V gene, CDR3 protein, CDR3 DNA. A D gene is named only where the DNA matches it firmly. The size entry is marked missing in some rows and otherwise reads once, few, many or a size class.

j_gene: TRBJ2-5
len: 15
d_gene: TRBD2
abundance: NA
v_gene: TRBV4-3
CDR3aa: CASSQDPGGPETQYF
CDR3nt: TGCGCCAGCAGCCAAGATCCGGGGGGACCAGAGACCCAGTACTTC

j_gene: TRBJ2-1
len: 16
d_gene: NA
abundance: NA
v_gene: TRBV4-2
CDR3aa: CASSQDPGAEYNEQFF
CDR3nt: TGTGCCAGCAGCCAAGATCCAGGGGCCGAATACAATGAGCAGTTCTTC

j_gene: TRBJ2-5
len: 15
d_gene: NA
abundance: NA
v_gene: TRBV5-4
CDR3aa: CASSLVGTLGETQYF
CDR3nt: TGTGCCAGCAGCTTGGTGGGGACGCTCGGGGAGACCCAGTACTTC

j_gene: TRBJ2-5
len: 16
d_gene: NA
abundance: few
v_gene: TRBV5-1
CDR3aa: CASSLAGDSGAETQYF
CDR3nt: TGCGCCAGCAGCTTGGCGGGTGATTCAGGGGCAGAGACCCAGTACTTC

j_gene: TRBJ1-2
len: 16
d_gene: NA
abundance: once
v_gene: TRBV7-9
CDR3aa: CASTAVGWQANYGYTF
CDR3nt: TGTGCCAGCACCGCCGTCGGTTGGCAAGCTAACTATGGCTACACCTTC

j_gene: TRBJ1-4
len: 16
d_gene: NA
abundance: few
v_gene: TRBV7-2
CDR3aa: CASSLGGAATNEKLFF
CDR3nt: TGTGCCAGCAGCTTAGGAGGGGCAGCAACTAATGAAAAACTGTTTTTT

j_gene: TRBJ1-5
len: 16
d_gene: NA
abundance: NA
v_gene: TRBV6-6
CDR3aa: CASTNPGTTGGQPQHF
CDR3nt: TGTGCCAGCACCAACCCTGGGACAACGGGCGGTCAGCCCCAGCATTTT

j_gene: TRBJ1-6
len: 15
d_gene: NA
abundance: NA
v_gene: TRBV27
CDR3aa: CASSHGQHRNSPLHF
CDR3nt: TGTGCCAGCAGTCACGGACAGCACCGAAATTCACCCCTCCACTTT

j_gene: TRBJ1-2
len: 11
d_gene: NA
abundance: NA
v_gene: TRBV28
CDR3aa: CASSPGYGYTF
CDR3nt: TGTGCCAGCAGTCCCGGCTATGGCTACACCTTC

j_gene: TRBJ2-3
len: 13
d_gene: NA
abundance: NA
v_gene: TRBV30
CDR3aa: CAWSGTGTDTQYF
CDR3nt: TGTGCCTGGAGTGGGACAGGCACAGATACGCAGTATTTT

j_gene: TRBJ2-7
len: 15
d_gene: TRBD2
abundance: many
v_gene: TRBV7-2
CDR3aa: CASRGSGTSVYEQYF
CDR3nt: TGTGCCAGCAGGGGCAGCGGGACTAGCGTCTACGAGCAGTACTTC

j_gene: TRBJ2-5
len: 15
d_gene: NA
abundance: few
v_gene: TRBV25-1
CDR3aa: CASSESPGTQETQYF
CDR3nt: TGTGCCAGCAGTGAATCCCCCGGGACGCAAGAGACCCAGTACTTC

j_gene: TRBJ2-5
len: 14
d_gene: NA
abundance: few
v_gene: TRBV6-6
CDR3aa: CASRYTEYKETQYF
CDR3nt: TGTGCCAGCAGATATACGGAGTACAAAGAGACCCAGTACTTC

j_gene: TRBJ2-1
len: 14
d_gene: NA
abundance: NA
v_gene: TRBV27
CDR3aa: CASSATHRAWEQFF
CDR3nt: TGTGCCAGCAGTGCAACTCACAGGGCGTGGGAGCAGTTCTTC

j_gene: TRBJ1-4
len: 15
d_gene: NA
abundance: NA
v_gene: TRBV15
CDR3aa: CATSSAGVGNEKLFF
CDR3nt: TGTGCCACCAGCAGTGCAGGAGTGGGGAATGAAAAACTGTTTTTT

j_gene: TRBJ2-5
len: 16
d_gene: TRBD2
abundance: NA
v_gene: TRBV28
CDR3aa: CASSSQGTSGLETQYF
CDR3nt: TGTGCCAGCAGCTCCCAGGGGACTAGCGGCTTAGAGACCCAGTACTTC

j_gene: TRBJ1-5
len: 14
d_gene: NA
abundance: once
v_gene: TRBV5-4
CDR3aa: CASSIQGNDQPQHF
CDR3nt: TGTGCCAGCAGCATACAGGGCAATGATCAGCCCCAGCATTTT

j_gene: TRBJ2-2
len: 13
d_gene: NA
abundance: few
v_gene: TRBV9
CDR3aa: CASSVGDTGELFF
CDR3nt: TGTGCCAGCAGCGTAGGGGACACCGGGGAGCTGTTTTTT

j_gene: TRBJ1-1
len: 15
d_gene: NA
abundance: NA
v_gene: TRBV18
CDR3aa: CASSPPGAGLTEAFF
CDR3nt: TGTGCCAGCTCACCACCGGGGGCAGGGCTCACTGAAGCTTTCTTT

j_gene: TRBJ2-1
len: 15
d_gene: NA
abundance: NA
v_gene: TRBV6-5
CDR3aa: CASSRGARSYNEQFF
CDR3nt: TGTGCCAGCAGTAGAGGGGCCCGCTCCTACAATGAGCAGTTCTTC

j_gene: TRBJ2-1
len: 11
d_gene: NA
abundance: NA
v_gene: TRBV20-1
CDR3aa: CSGRGYNEQFF
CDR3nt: TGCAGTGGTCGGGGATACAATGAGCAGTTCTTC

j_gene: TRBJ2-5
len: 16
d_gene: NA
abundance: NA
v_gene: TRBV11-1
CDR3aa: CASSSRLGGPQETQYF
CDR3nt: TGTGCCAGCAGCTCGCGACTAGGGGGGCCCCAAGAGACCCAGTACTTC

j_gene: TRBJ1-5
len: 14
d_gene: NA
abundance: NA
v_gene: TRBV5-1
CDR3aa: CASSGGPDNQPQHF
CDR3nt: TGCGCCAGCAGCGGGGGACCGGACAATCAGCCCCAGCATTTT

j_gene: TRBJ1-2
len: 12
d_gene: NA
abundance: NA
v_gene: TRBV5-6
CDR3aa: CASSVTGYGYTF
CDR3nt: TGTGCCAGCAGCGTGACAGGTTATGGCTACACCTTC

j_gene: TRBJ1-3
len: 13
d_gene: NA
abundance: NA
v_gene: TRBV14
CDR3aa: CASSQEVGNTIYF
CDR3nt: TGTGCCAGCAGCCAAGAGGTGGGAAACACCATATATTTT

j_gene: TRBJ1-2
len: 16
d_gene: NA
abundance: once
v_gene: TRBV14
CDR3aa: CASSNKPTGPNYGYTF
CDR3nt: TGTGCCAGCAGCAATAAGCCGACAGGCCCTAACTATGGCTACACCTTC

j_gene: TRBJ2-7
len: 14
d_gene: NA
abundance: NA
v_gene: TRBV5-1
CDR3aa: CASSLGQRTYEQYF
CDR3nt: TGCGCCAGCAGCTTGGGTCAGAGGACCTACGAGCAGTACTTC

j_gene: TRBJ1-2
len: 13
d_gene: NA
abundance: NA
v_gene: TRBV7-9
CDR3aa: CASSLGTDYGYTF
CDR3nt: TGTGCCAGCAGCTTAGGGACAGACTATGGCTACACCTTC

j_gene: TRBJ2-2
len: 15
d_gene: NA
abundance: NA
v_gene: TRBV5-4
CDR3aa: CASSGSTHNTGELFF
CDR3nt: TGTGCCAGCAGCGGGAGCACCCATAACACCGGGGAGCTGTTTTTT